The 13 T cell receptor beta chains listed next were all sequenced from one sample in a study of OX40 agonist ivuxolimab in advanced cancers. Clones were sequenced by immunoSEQ multiplex PCR, and TCRdb holds only the in-frame ones, with some missing. This table has over 40,000 clones, around 80% appearing once. The starting material was CD4+ or CD8+ T cells sorted from blood, obtained in a trial of the OX40 agonist ivuxolimab. Receptors originate from an adult with an advanced solid tumor such as melanoma, head and neck, liver or kidney cancer.

This chain links TRBV11-3 with TRBJ1-1; TRBD1 matches 10 bases. With V trimmed by 1 base and J by 4 bases, 6 bases remained unmatched. The germline CDR1 and CDR2 sequences are SGHNT and YENEEA. The CDR3 has 16 residues. The CDR3 DNA reads TGTGCCAGCAGCTTAGGTGACAGGGGGCTTGGCACTGAAGCTTTCTTT. Amino acids: CASSLGDRGLGTEAFF.

The chain carries TRBV6-5 and TRBJ2-7, with TRBD2 as a possible D gene (5 bases). This CDR3 spans 14 amino acids. Germline V CDR1 and CDR2: MNHEY, SVGAGI. V dropped 7 bases and J dropped 0 bases, with 13 bases sitting between them. The CDR3 here is CASKYGINSYEQYF. In nucleotides, the CDR3 is TGTGCCAGCAAGTACGGGATAAACTCCTACGAGCAGTACTTC.

The genes are TRBV2 and TRBJ2-1; D gene ambiguous. This CDR3 has 12 residues. With 8 bases removed from V and 6 bases from J, the gap between germline ends came to 11 bases. Germline loops: CDR1 SNHLY, CDR2 FYNNEI. In nucleotides, the CDR3 is TGTGCCAGCGGGCGCGAAGGCAATGAGCAGTTCTTC. As protein: CASGREGNEQFF.

This clone was found a few times. This chain joins TRBV19 and TRBJ1-2; 7 bases align to TRBD1. The V gene's germline CDR1 is LNHDA and CDR2 SQIVND (reference sequence). The CDR3 sequence is 15 residues long. With 8 bases clipped from V and 7 bases from J, the junction kept 16 bases outside the gene matches. CDR3 region: CASASTRQGRGGYTF. CDR3 nucleotide sequence: TGTGCCAGTGCCTCTACCCGACAGGGAAGGGGTGGCTACACCTTC.

The rearrangement uses TRBV5-1 and TRBJ1-4, with D perhaps TRBD1 (5 bases). This CDR3 spans 15 amino acids. V shed 4 bases and J shed 6 bases, with 16 bases lying between them. The V gene's germline CDR1 is SGHRS and CDR2 YFSETQ. DNA for the CDR3: TGCGCCAGCAGCCCTTATATGGGGGTGGATGAAAAACTGTTTTTT. Its protein is CASSPYMGVDEKLFF.

This clone was seen a single time. The genes are TRBV30 and TRBJ2-4, with D unresolved. V was cut by 2 bases and J by 7 bases, with 12 bases left in between. The CDR3 consists of 13 residues. The germline gives CDR1 GTSNPN, CDR2 SVGIG (reference sequence). The CDR3 nucleotides read TGTGCCTGGAGTTTGTCTATCGGGAACATTCAGTACTTC. Residues: CAWSLSIGNIQYF.

A few counts support this clone. The chain is built from TRBV30 and TRBJ1-1, with unresolved D. Trimming pared 3 bases from V and 7 bases from J, leaving 9 bases between. The CDR3 runs to 11 residues. The V gene's germline CDR1 is GTSNPN and CDR2 SVGIG (reference sequence). The CDR3 sequence: CAWSVMGEAFF. The CDR3 DNA reads TGTGCCTGGAGCGTGATGGGTGAAGCTTTCTTT.

The chain is built from TRBV2 and TRBJ1-2, with TRBD1 matching over 7 bases. Germline V lookup: CDR1 SNHLY, CDR2 FYNNEI. The J segment lost 4 bases and the V segment lost 6 bases, leaving 2 bases of the junction unmatched. The CDR3 has 12 residues. CDR3 in amino acids: CASRGDSYGYTF. The CDR3 DNA reads TGTGCCAGCAGGGGGGACAGCTATGGCTACACCTTC. The full variable domain, in which reference TRBV2 and TRBJ1-2 provide the parts outside the CDR3, is EPEVTQTPSHQVTQMGQEVILRCVPISNHLYFYWYRQILGQKVEFLVSFYNNEISEKSEIFDDQFSVERPDGSNFTLKIRSTKLEDSAMYFCASRGDSYGYTFGSGTRLTVV.

The chain joins TRBV11-3 to TRBJ2-6; the match to TRBD1 covers 9 bases. Germline CDR1 and CDR2: SGHNT and YENEEA. CDR3 size: 18 residues. V trimming: 4 bases; J trimming: 0 bases; junction bases outside the gene matches: 7. CDR3 bases: TGTGCCAGCAGCTCGTCCGGGACAGGGCTCTCTGGGGCCAACGTCCTGACTTTC. Translation: CASSSSGTGLSGANVLTF.

V gene TRBV7-9 combines with J gene TRBJ1-3; D is possibly TRBD1 (5 bases). Trimming took 7 bases from V and 4 from J, leaving 17 bases between them. The CDR3 extends over 15 amino acids. Germline CDR1 SEHNR, CDR2 FQNEAQ (reference sequence). CDR3 bases: TGTGCCAGCACCACGAGCAGGGAGGCCGGAAACACCATATATTTT. This translates into CASTTSREAGNTIYF.

The chain couples TRBV18 to TRBJ1-2; D gene uncertain. Germline CDR1 and CDR2: KGHSH and LQKENI. This CDR3 is 14 amino acids long. Trimming pared 2 bases from V and 3 bases from J, leaving 10 bases between. In DNA, the CDR3 is TGTGCCAGCTCACCAGGGCCGGCGGACTATGGCTACACCTTC. Its translation: CASSPGPADYGYTF. Combining the CDR3 with reference TRBV18 and TRBJ1-2 gives the whole variable domain NAGVMQNPRHLVRRRGQEARLRCSPMKGHSHVYWYRQLPEEGLKFMVYLQKENIIDESGMPKERFSAEFPKEGPSILRIQQVVRGDSAAYFCASSPGPADYGYTFGSGTRLTVV.

The chain employs TRBV19 and TRBJ2-5; the D gene is possibly TRBD1 (6 bases). Germline values: CDR1 LNHDA, CDR2 SQIVND (reference sequence). The CDR3 totals 23 residues. V shed 7 bases and J shed 3 bases, with 42 bases lying between them. The CDR3 region is CASTGCCGSLRALIYRVEETQYF. In DNA, the CDR3 is TGTGCCAGTACCGGTTGTTGTGGGTCCCTCCGGGCTCTAATTTACAGGGTTGAAGAGACCCAGTACTTC.

This chain links TRBV19 with TRBJ2-3, with D unresolved. CDR1 LNHDA and CDR2 SQIVND come from the germline V gene (reference sequence). The V and J ends lost 9 bases and 7 bases respectively, with 8 bases between them. The CDR3 runs to 10 residues. CDR3 residues: CARNTYTQYF. The CDR3 region has the DNA TGTGCCAGAAACACGTATACGCAGTATTTT.